This TCR beta chain was documented in a study of T cells in Graves' hyperthyroidism and ophthalmopathy. Study details: Prior to any treatment, at the point of initial diagnosis, peripheral blood was collected. Study-wide results and limits: Most clonotypes expanded in the thyroid (above 0.001) were also present in blood.

Amplification yielded TCR beta CDR3 regions, with RNA transcripts as the source. In the first-round RT-PCR of the TCR CDR3, the HTBI primer set was used. Each CDR3 protein is one row after TCRdb ran MiXCR on the multiplex PCR reads. Counted here are 380,000 or so distinct CDR3 sequences, approximately 12% occurring once; the ten biggest clones make up less than 25%. The germline CDR1 and CDR2 sequences are LNHNV and YYDKDF (reference sequence). This CDR3 region has 15 residues. V was shortened by 0 bases and J by 3 bases, with 9 bases between the two germline ends. To note about this clonotype: The antigen is not known.

Newly diagnosed hyperthyroidism patients aged 18 to 65 years had disease lasting under 2 months. Exclusion criteria comprised uncontrolled infection, other autoimmune disease, pregnancy or lactation. The chain combines TRBV15 with TRBJ1-5; D is uncertain. The specimen sequenced was blood. This sequence was found in a man aged 25-45 years with Graves' hyperthyroidism that later progressed to Graves' ophthalmopathy. DNA for the CDR3: TGTGCCACCAGCAGAGATTTGGCTGACAATCAGCCCCAGCATTTT. As protein: CATSRDLADNQPQHF.